Included here is one T cell receptor (beta chain) sequence, with context. Measured with immunoSEQ multiplex PCR; TCRdb has only the in-frame clones, and not every one. The top ten hold about 1.5% of the sample, which has about 2,200,000 clones, about 93% seen once. Germline values: CDR1 LGHNA, CDR2 YNFKEQ. The CDR3 extends over 14 amino acids. Between the trimmed V and J ends, which lost 0 bases and 5 bases, there was a span of 8 bases. Naive CD8 cells were CD45RO-negative, positively selected for CCR7, excluding terminally differentiated effector memory CD45RA+ cells. The sample comes from a study of shared clonotypes between healthy human individuals.

The rearrangement links TRBV4-2 to TRBJ2-4, with no clear D. This clonotype was obtained from a man younger than 35 in good health. Some clones in this sample may be carry-over from other donors' samples. The material sequenced was naive CD8+ T cells from PBMCs. CDR3 loop: CASSQDQVQNIQYF. CDR3 DNA: TGTGCCAGCAGCCAAGATCAGGTCCAAAACATTCAGTACTTC.